What follows are 10 T cell receptor beta chains derived from one specimen sequenced in a study of T-cell reconstitution after alpha-beta-depleted transplantation in children. Unique molecular identifiers were used in preparing the TCRbeta library. TCRdb itself ran the PCR reads through MiXCR, one entry per CDR3 protein. The sample includes about 400,000 distinct CDR3 sequences, around 15% of them seen just once. The sample consisted of PBMCs, mostly from graft donor cells, taken 360 days after TCRalphabeta/CD19-depleted stem cell transplant. The receptors were sampled from a boy less than two years old who had a stem cell transplant for Wiskott-Aldrich syndrome, so the T cells may come from the graft donor.

The chain employs TRBV12-3 or TRBV12-4 and TRBJ2-5; a weak D match, TRBD2 (5 bases). The CDR3 runs to 16 residues. The V gene lost 1 base and the J gene lost 4 bases, with 16 bases spanning the gap. This chain's CDR3 is CASSLVTDPEGETQYF. As DNA, the CDR3 is TGTGCCAGCAGTTTAGTTACAGACCCCGAGGGAGAGACCCAGTACTTC.

V gene TRBV12-3 or TRBV12-4 combines with J gene TRBJ2-2; maybe TRBD2 (6 bases). Between the trimmed V and J ends, which lost 0 bases and 7 bases, there was a span of 12 bases. The CDR3 totals 15 residues. CDR3 nucleotide sequence: TGTGCCAGCAGTTTAGCACGAGGGACTTTCGGGGAGCTGTTTTTT. The encoded protein is CASSLARGTFGELFF.

The table lists this clonotype with a few counts. CDR3 sequence: CASSQEVEQYF. The CDR3 DNA reads TGTGCCAGCAGCCAAGAAGTCGAGCAGTACTTC. The rearrangement joins TRBV3-1 to TRBJ2-7; D is uncertain. The CDR3 runs to 11 residues. The germline V gene has CDR1 LGHDT and CDR2 YNNKEL (reference sequence). Deletions cut 0 bases from V and 6 bases from J, with 3 bases between.

This clonotype was observed a few times. This sequence joins TRBV12-3 or TRBV12-4 and TRBJ2-3; TRBD2 agrees at 11 bases. The CDR3 extends over 16 amino acids. Losses at the gene ends were 2 bases for V and 4 bases for J; bases not matched to a gene: 5. The CDR3 DNA sequence: TGTGCCAGCAGTTTATTCCTAGCGGGAGGATCAGATACGCAGTATTTT. Protein product: CASSLFLAGGSDTQYF.

This clonotype has more than one count but fewer than ten. This chain joins TRBV27 and TRBJ2-5; TRBD1 might be the D (6 bases). Trimming pared 3 bases from V and 2 bases from J, leaving 16 bases between. Germline loops: CDR1 MNHEY, CDR2 SMNVEV (reference sequence). The CDR3 sequence is 16 residues long. CDR3 protein: CASSFLRTAGQETQYF. CDR3 nucleotides: TGTGCCAGCAGTTTCCTACGGACAGCCGGGCAAGAGACCCAGTACTTC.

There are a few counts of this clonotype. J is TRBJ2-5 and V is TRBV7-9; tentative D call: TRBD1 (6 bases). Germline CDR1 reads SEHNR; CDR2 reads FQNEAQ (reference sequence). The CDR3 has 17 residues. Between the trimmed V and J ends, which lost 2 bases and 5 bases, there was a span of 21 bases. In DNA form, the CDR3 reads TGTGCCAGCAGCTTACGGGGCGACGGCAGGGGTTGGGAGACCCAGTACTTC. It codes for CASSLRGDGRGWETQYF.

This clonotype was found a few times. V is TRBV4-3 and J is TRBJ2-3; no reliable D call. This CDR3 contains 14 residues. Germline CDR1 LGHNA, CDR2 YSLEER. Trimming cost V 1 base and J 2 bases, with 7 bases left between them. The CDR3 reads CASSQAGPTDTQYF. The CDR3 nucleotides read TGCGCCAGCAGCCAAGCGGGTCCCACAGATACGCAGTATTTT.

The chain has TRBV28 and TRBJ2-7, with a weak D call TRBD1 (6 bases). The CDR3 spans 15 residues. V dropped 8 bases and J dropped 5 bases, with 22 bases sitting between them. The germline V gene has CDR1 MDHEN and CDR2 SYDVKM. CDR3 protein: CASVCRDTRWDEQYF. In DNA form, the CDR3 reads TGTGCCAGCGTTTGCCGGGACACTCGGTGGGACGAGCAGTACTTC.

The rearrangement joins TRBV6-1 to TRBJ2-7, with 7 nucleotides matching TRBD1. The trim removed 6 bases at V and 0 bases at J, leaving 14 bases unmatched. The CDR3 runs to 17 residues. In germline, CDR1 is MNHNS, CDR2 SASEGT. CDR3 sequence (DNA): TGTGCCAGCAGACCCCGGGACAGACCTTCCACCTCCTACGAGCAGTACTTC. This sequence encodes CASRPRDRPSTSYEQYF.

This clonotype showed up just a few times. This chain joins TRBV7-2 and TRBJ2-3; a possible D gene is TRBD2 (6 bases). V lost 9 bases and J 1 base, leaving 20 bases between the germline ends. The germline gives CDR1 SGHTA, CDR2 FQGNSA. This CDR3 is built from 16 residues. In DNA, the CDR3 is TGTGCCAGTAGTAGAGGAGGGATGTTTGGCACAGATACGCAGTATTTT. It codes for CASSRGGMFGTDTQYF. The whole variable domain, remainder taken from reference TRBV7-2 and TRBJ2-3, is GAGVSQSPSNKVTEKGKDVELRCDPISGHTALYWYRQSLGQGLEFLIYFQGNSAPDKSGLPSDRFSAERTGGSVSTLTIQRTQQEDSAVYLCASSRGGMFGTDTQYFGPGTRLTVL.